This T cell receptor beta chain was captured in a study of CD8+ T cells in alopecia areata. Study findings and constraints: Clonality was higher in lesional than normal scalp, especially in alopecia totalis/universalis.

RNA extraction was followed by reverse transcription into cDNA, which acted as the sequencing template. Generated by immunoSEQ multiplex PCR, the TCRdb table keeps only in-frame clones and is missing some. The repertoire holds 220,000 or so clones, with around 62% as singletons. CDR3 length: 11 residues. Germline CDR1 SQVTM, CDR2 ANQGSEA. Trimming took off 6 bases at V and 6 bases at J, with 9 bases between the two ends. Concerning this clone itself: Its cognate antigen is unknown.

The sample consisted of CD4+ T cells sorted from blood, taken at week 0. This sequence joins TRBV29-1 and TRBJ2-1; unclear D gene. The TCR originated in a human donor with alopecia areata. The CDR3 loop is CSVKRTNEQFF. Here the CDR3 DNA reads TGCAGCGTCAAAAGGACCAATGAGCAGTTCTTC.